A selection of T cell receptor beta chains follows, all from one sample in a study of cytomegalovirus exposure and HLA in healthy donors. Measured with immunoSEQ multiplex PCR; TCRdb has only the in-frame clones, and not every one. The sample comprises some 160,000 clones, about 80% of which are singletons, and roughly 0.64% rests with the top ten. The sample consisted of PBMCs. The source of these receptors is a middle-aged woman in good health and CMV-seronegative. The CDR3 runs from the conserved cysteine through the conserved F or W. The order of the fields is V gene, J gene, CDR3 length, D gene, clone size, CDR3 protein, CDR3 DNA. The D gene is left open where the match is weak. Size is omitted from some rows. Given values are once, few, many or a class for expanded clones.

>TRBV9|TRBJ2-3|15|NA|NA
CASSVDGGSTDTQYF
TGTGCCAGCAGCGTAGACGGCGGGAGCACAGATACGCAGTATTTT
>TRBV28|TRBJ2-6|16|TRBD1|few
CASSQTGVAGANVLTF
TGTGCCAGCAGTCAGACAGGGGTGGCTGGGGCCAACGTCCTGACTTTC
>TRBV6-1|TRBJ2-3|15|TRBD2|NA
CASNRASGSTDTQYF
TGTGCCAGCAACAGAGCTAGCGGGAGCACAGATACGCAGTATTTT
>TRBV2|TRBJ2-1|13|TRBD1|NA
CAVGTGGLNEQFF
TGTGCCGTTGGGACAGGGGGACTGAATGAGCAGTTCTTC
>TRBV11-3|TRBJ2-7|12|NA|NA
CASSRRGYEQYF
TGTGCCAGCAGCCGCAGGGGCTACGAGCAGTACTTC
>TRBV7-9|TRBJ1-3|13|TRBD1|NA
CASSQGQGYTIYF
TGTGCCAGCAGCCAGGGACAGGGCTACACCATATATTTT
>TRBV2|TRBJ1-5|13|TRBD1|NA
CASRRGLGQPQHF
TGTGCCAGCAGGAGGGGGCTCGGTCAGCCCCAGCATTTT
>TRBV6-6|TRBJ1-5|13|TRBD1|few
CASSIQGDQPQHF
TGTGCCAGCAGTATTCAGGGGGACCAGCCCCAGCATTTT
>TRBV6-1|TRBJ2-7|15|NA|few
CASGRAQGKTYEQYF
TGTGCCAGCGGGAGGGCACAGGGAAAAACCTACGAGCAGTACTTC
>TRBV6-1|TRBJ1-4|14|TRBD1|NA
CASSESGTGEKLFF
TGTGCCAGCAGTGAATCAGGGACAGGGGAAAAACTGTTTTTT
>TRBV5-1|TRBJ1-2|14|NA|NA
CASSLVTTGDGYTF
TGCGCCAGCAGCTTGGTAACAACTGGAGATGGCTACACCTTC
>TRBV6-6|TRBJ2-3|14|NA|NA
CASSYDRSTDTQYF
TGTGCCAGCAGTTACGACAGAAGCACAGATACGCAGTATTTT
>TRBV2|TRBJ1-5|15|NA|NA
CASSTAQGRGQPQHF
TGTGCCAGCAGTACAGCTCAGGGGCGCGGGCAGCCCCAGCATTTT
>TRBV5-4|TRBJ1-1|15|NA|NA
CASSLAGAFNTEAFF
TGTGCCAGCAGCTTGGCTGGGGCATTTAACACTGAAGCTTTCTTT
>TRBV9|TRBJ2-1|14|TRBD2|NA
CASNLAGGPGEQFF
TGTGCCAGCAACTTAGCGGGAGGGCCAGGTGAGCAGTTCTTC
>TRBV25-1|TRBJ2-7|13|NA|NA
CASSHRTKYEQYF
TGCGCCAGCAGCCACAGGACTAAATACGAGCAGTACTTC
>TRBV7-2|TRBJ2-2|16|NA|NA
CASRRFTGSNTGELFF
TGTGCCAGCAGGCGCTTTACCGGGTCGAACACCGGGGAGCTGTTTTTT
>TRBV28|TRBJ2-7|18|NA|NA
CASSLFGAGSALLGEQYF
TGTGCCAGCAGTTTATTTGGAGCAGGGTCCGCCCTCCTGGGAGAGCAGTACTTC
>TRBV5-1|TRBJ1-1|14|NA|NA
CASSWGGRNTEAFF
TGCGCCAGCAGCTGGGGGGGTAGGAACACTGAAGCTTTCTTT
>TRBV5-1|TRBJ2-5|15|TRBD2|NA
CASSFSGTSQETQYF
TGCGCCAGCAGCTTTAGCGGGACGTCCCAAGAGACCCAGTACTTC
>TRBV2|TRBJ1-2|15|NA|NA
CASSAGQSTNYGYTF
TGTGCCAGCAGCGCCGGACAGTCGACTAACTATGGCTACACCTTC
>TRBV30|TRBJ1-1|12|NA|NA
CAWTPGVTEAFF
TGTGCCTGGACCCCCGGAGTCACTGAAGCTTTCTTT
>TRBV6-5|TRBJ1-4|15|NA|few
CATGSASSTNEKLFF
TGTGCCACCGGGAGCGCCTCGTCAACTAATGAAAAACTGTTTTTT